This T cell receptor beta chain was retrieved from a study of PD-1 blockade in classical Hodgkin lymphoma. Relapse was seen in all patients after autologous stem cell transplantation, and brentuximab vedotin exposure was variable. Germline-derived CDR1 and CDR2 are LNHNV and YYDKDF (reference sequence). With V trimmed by 0 bases and J by 7 bases, 13 bases remained unmatched. CDR3 length: 19 amino acids. TCRdb's copy holds only in-frame clones and misses some; the assay was immunoSEQ multiplex PCR. In the table there are over 50,000 clones, over 75% of which are singletons. This chain uses TRBV15 with TRBJ2-2; TRBD2 matches at 11 bases. This clonotype was sampled from a human donor with classical Hodgkin lymphoma. The sequences come from peripheral blood mononuclear cells (PBMCs), collected at baseline. The CDR3 protein is CATSRDRVGLAAFSGELFF. The CDR3 region has the DNA TGTGCCACCAGCAGAGACAGGGTGGGACTAGCGGCTTTTAGCGGGGAGCTGTTTTTT.